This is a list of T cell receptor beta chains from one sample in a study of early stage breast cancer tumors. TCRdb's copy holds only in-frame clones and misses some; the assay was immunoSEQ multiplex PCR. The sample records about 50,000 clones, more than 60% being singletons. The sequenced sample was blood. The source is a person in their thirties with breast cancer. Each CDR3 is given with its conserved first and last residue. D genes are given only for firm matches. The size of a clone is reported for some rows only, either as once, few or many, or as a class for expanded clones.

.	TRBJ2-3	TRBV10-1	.	CASSESGYLTTSGSTDTQYF	TGCGCCAGCAGTGAGTCGGGGTACCTGACTACCAGCGGGAGCACAGATACGCAGTATTTT
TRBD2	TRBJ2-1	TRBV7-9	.	CASSSGVSSFYNEQFF	TGTGCCAGCAGCAGCGGGGTCTCCTCCTTTTACAATGAGCAGTTCTTC
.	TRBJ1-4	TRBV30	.	CAWRLPGGEKLFF	TGTGCCTGGAGATTGCCAGGCGGCGAAAAACTGTTTTTT
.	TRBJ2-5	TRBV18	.	CASSPTGTRRETQYF	TGTGCCAGCTCACCAACCGGGACCCGTCGGGAGACCCAGTACTTC
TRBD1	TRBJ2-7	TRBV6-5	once	CASSYSTGTLYEQYF	TGTGCCAGCAGTTACTCGACAGGGACCCTATACGAGCAGTACTTC
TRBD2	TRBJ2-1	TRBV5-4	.	CASSLRPTSVYNEQFF	TGTGCCAGCAGCTTGAGACCGACTAGCGTTTACAATGAGCAGTTCTTC
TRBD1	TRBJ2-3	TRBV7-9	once	CASSHRQGGDTQYF	TGTGCCAGCAGCCATAGACAGGGCGGAGATACGCAGTATTTT
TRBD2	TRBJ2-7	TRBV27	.	CASSLGGSSYEQYF	TGTGCCAGCAGTTTGGGCGGGAGTTCCTACGAGCAGTACTTC
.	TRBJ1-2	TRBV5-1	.	CASSWQGGNYGYTF	TGCGCCAGCAGTTGGCAGGGAGGCAACTATGGCTACACCTTC
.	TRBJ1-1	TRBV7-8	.	CASSDTGYEAFF	TGTGCCAGCAGCGACACGGGCTACGAAGCTTTCTTT
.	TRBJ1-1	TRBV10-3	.	CAISTRERNTEAFF	TGTGCCATCAGTACCAGGGAGAGGAACACTGAAGCTTTCTTT
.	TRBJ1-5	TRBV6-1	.	CASSEEAGNNQPQHF	TGTGCCAGCAGTGAAGAGGCAGGGAACAATCAGCCCCAGCATTTT
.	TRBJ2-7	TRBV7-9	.	CASSPKGPYEQYF	TGTGCCAGCAGTCCCAAGGGCCCTTACGAGCAGTACTTC
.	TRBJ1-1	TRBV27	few	CASSLYAEGANTEAFF	TGTGCCAGCAGTTTATACGCGGAAGGGGCGAACACTGAAGCTTTCTTT
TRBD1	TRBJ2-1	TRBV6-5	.	CASSNAGQGFHEQFF	TGTGCCAGCAGTAATGCGGGACAGGGTTTCCATGAGCAGTTCTTC
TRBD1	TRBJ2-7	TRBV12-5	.	CASGRFFEDRPYEQYF	TGTGCTAGTGGTCGGTTTTTCGAGGACAGGCCCTACGAGCAGTACTTC
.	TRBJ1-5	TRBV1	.	CTSSPAVLLDSNQPQHF	TGCACCAGCAGCCCGGCGGTGTTACTCGATAGCAATCAGCCCCAGCATTTT
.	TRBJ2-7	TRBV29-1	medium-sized	CSVLSANSYEQYF	TGCAGCGTCCTATCGGCTAACTCCTACGAGCAGTACTTC
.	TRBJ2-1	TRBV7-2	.	CASSLLREQFF	TGTGCCAGCAGCCTTTTGCGTGAGCAGTTCTTC
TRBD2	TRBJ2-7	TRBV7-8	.	CASSQGGASGSYEQYF	TGTGCCAGCAGCCAAGGTGGGGCTAGCGGGTCCTACGAGCAGTACTTC
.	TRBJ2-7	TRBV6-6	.	CASSVTSYEQYF	TGTGCCAGCAGTGTAACGTCCTACGAGCAGTACTTC
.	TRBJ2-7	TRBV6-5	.	CASSYAATGYEQYF	TGTGCCAGCAGTTACGCAGCCACGGGGTACGAGCAGTACTTC
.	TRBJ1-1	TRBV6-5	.	CASSYSSGYMNTEAFF	TGTGCCAGCAGTTACTCCTCAGGATACATGAACACTGAAGCTTTCTTT
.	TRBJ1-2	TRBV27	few	CASKYSTESYGYTF	TGTGCCAGCAAATACTCGACAGAGAGCTATGGCTACACCTTC
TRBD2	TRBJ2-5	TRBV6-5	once	CASSPVAGETQYF	TGTGCCAGCAGCCCAGTAGCGGGAGAGACCCAGTACTTC
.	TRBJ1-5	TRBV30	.	CAWSVNLGGNQPQHF	TGTGCCTGGAGTGTAAACCTCGGGGGCAATCAGCCCCAGCATTTT
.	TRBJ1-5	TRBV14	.	CASSQGNQPQHF	TGTGCCAGCAGCCAGGGGAATCAGCCCCAGCATTTT
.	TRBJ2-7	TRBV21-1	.	CASSTCQRCYEQYF	TGTGCCAGCAGCACTTGCCAGCGGTGCTACGAGCAGTACTTC
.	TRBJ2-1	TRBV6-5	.	CASSYGWASTNEQFF	TGTGCCAGCAGTTACGGGTGGGCTAGCACCAATGAGCAGTTCTTC
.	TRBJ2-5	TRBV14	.	CASSHHWTGRGETQYF	TGTGCCAGCAGCCACCACTGGACAGGGAGGGGCGAGACCCAGTACTTC
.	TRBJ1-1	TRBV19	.	CASSTGRGNTEAFF	TGTGCCAGTAGTACGGGACGAGGGAACACTGAAGCTTTCTTT
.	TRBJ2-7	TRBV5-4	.	CASSLGGEAYEQYF	TGTGCCAGCAGCTTGGGTGGAGAGGCCTACGAGCAGTACTTC
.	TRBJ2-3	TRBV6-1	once	CASSDRAVSTDTQYF	TGTGCCAGCAGTGATCGAGCGGTGAGCACAGATACGCAGTATTTT
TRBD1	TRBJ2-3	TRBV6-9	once	CASSYGDSGCTDTQYF	TGTGCCAGCAGTTATGGGGACAGTGGGTGCACAGATACGCAGTATTTT
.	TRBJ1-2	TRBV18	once	CASSPRDSSYGYTF	TGTGCCAGCTCACCACGGGACTCATCCTATGGCTACACCTTC
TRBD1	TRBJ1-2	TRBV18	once	CASSPQMGQGNYGYTF	TGTGCCAGCTCACCACAGATGGGACAGGGAAACTATGGCTACACCTTC
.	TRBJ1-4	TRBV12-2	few	CASRDPTGAKLFF	TGTGCAAGTCGCGACCCAACGGGGGCGAAACTGTTTTTT
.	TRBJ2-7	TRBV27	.	CASSPSPGGYYEQYF	TGTGCCAGCAGTCCTTCCCCGGGCGGGTACTACGAGCAGTACTTC
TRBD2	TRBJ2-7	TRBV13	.	CASSLGGLYSYEQYF	TGTGCCAGCAGCTTAGGGGGACTATATTCCTACGAGCAGTACTTC
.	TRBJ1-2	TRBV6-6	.	CASKRPGTGYGYTF	TGTGCCAGCAAGAGGCCGGGGACGGGCTATGGCTACACCTTC
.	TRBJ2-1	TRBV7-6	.	CASSSPFDTRGGQFF	TGTGCCAGCAGCTCCCCCTTTGACACCCGAGGTGGGCAGTTCTTC
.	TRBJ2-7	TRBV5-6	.	CASSLIGYEQYF	TGTGCCAGCAGCTTGATCGGCTACGAGCAGTACTTC
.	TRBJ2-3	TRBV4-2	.	CASSQVSEVGATDTQYF	TGTGCCAGCAGCCAAGTTTCGGAGGTAGGCGCCACAGATACGCAGTATTTT
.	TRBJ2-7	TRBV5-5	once	CASSLDWGHSYEQYF	TGTGCCAGCAGCTTGGACTGGGGCCACTCCTACGAGCAGTACTTC
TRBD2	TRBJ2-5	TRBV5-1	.	CASSTRAGGPGETQYF	TGCGCCAGCAGCACCAGAGCGGGAGGGCCAGGGGAGACCCAGTACTTC
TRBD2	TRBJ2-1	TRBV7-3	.	CASSPLAGVVNEQFF	TGTGCCAGCAGCCCGCTAGCGGGAGTCGTCAATGAGCAGTTCTTC
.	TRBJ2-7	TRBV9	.	CASSAPDGSEGFYEQYF	TGTGCCAGCAGCGCCCCAGACGGGAGCGAGGGCTTCTACGAGCAGTACTTC
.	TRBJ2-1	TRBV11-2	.	CASSLRLSVDEQFF	TGTGCCAGCAGCTTAAGACTTAGCGTAGATGAGCAGTTCTTC
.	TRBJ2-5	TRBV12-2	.	CASRPKERREEETQYF	TGTGCAAGTCGCCCAAAGGAACGGCGGGAGGAAGAGACCCAGTACTTC
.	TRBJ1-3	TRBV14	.	CASSQDRVRGNTIYF	TGTGCCAGCAGCCAAGACAGGGTTCGTGGAAACACCATATATTTT
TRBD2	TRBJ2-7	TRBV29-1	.	CSVGSSGRGGYEQYF	TGCAGCGTGGGTAGTAGCGGGAGAGGTGGTTACGAGCAGTACTTC
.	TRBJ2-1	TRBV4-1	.	CASSQEGQTDEQFF	TGCGCCAGCAGCCAAGAGGGCCAGACGGATGAGCAGTTCTTC
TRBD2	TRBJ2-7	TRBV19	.	CASNVGESAGGNEQYF	TGTGCCAGTAATGTTGGGGAGTCAGCGGGAGGCAACGAGCAGTACTTC
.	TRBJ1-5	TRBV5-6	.	CASSLLAGINQPQHF	TGTGCCAGCAGCTTGCTGGCAGGGATCAATCAGCCCCAGCATTTT
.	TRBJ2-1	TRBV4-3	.	CASSQETNIEQFF	TGCGCCAGCAGCCAAGAAACCAACATAGAGCAGTTCTTC